This T cell receptor (beta chain) derives from a study of OX40 agonist ivuxolimab in advanced cancers. Broader study findings: Nonresponders included some who also had low normalized T-cell clonal expansion.

Here immunoSEQ multiplex PCR was the method, and the copy in TCRdb shows in-frame clones only, minus some. The table shows roughly 73,000 clones, with 70% to 90% occurring only once. In its sample, this clone was seen once. The target antigen is unknown. The sample in question was CD4+ or CD8+ T cells sorted from blood, obtained in a trial of the OX40 agonist ivuxolimab. This clonotype was obtained from an adult with an advanced solid tumor such as melanoma, head and neck, liver or kidney cancer.

The CDR3 reads CATSDGAPGGNEQFF. DNA of the CDR3: TGTGCCACCTCGGACGGGGCACCGGGGGGTAATGAGCAGTTCTTC. The rearrangement links TRBV19 to TRBJ2-1; TRBD2 matches 7 bases. V dropped 10 bases and J dropped 7; count of bases not matched to a gene: 16. The CDR3 runs 15 residues. The germline V gene has CDR1 LNHDA and CDR2 SQIVND (reference sequence).